Sequencing of this TCR beta chain was carried out in a study of T cells in Graves' hyperthyroidism and ophthalmopathy. Study at large: Peripheral blood was taken when the disease was first diagnosed, before any treatment began. Whole-study findings and limits: Blood samples included most of the expanded thyroid clonotypes exceeding 0.001.

This clonotype has ten or more counts. Its target is unknown. RNA transcripts were the template for amplifying TCR beta CDR3 regions. HTBI primers were employed in a first-round RT-PCR of the TCR CDR3. MiXCR, applied by TCRdb to the multiplex PCR reads, yields one record per CDR3 protein. The table records more than 650,000 distinct CDR3 sequences, 11% to 15% of them present only once. Exclusion of a patient resulted from uncontrolled infection, other autoimmune disease, pregnancy or lactation. Diagnoses rested on clinical symptoms, serum thyroxine and TRAb, thyroid ultrasound and orbital computed tomography. The source material was blood. This TCR was recovered from a woman younger than 30 with Graves' hyperthyroidism.

CDR3 nucleotides: TGTGCCAGCAGCACCACACAACTGGGTTACGAGCAGTACTTC. Its protein is CASSTTQLGYEQYF. V gene TRBV7-8 combines with J gene TRBJ2-7; D is undetermined. CDR3 length: 14 amino acids. Germline CDR1 is SGHVS and CDR2 is FQNEAQ. V lost 5 bases, J lost 4 bases, and 15 bases lay in between.